Listed below are T cell receptor beta chains from one sample, sequenced in a study of regulatory T cells in long-lasting Graves disease. TCRdb independently ran MiXCR on the multiplex PCR reads; one entry per CDR3 protein. The sample records some 410,000 distinct CDR3 sequences, about 17% being singletons. This sample also appeared in a second study, on T cells in Graves' hyperthyroidism and ophthalmopathy.

The sequences come from peripheral blood mononuclear cells (PBMCs), collected at new diagnosis, from a patient treated with antithyroid drugs. The receptors stem from a woman between 25 and 40 years old with Graves disease. The CDR3 runs from the conserved cysteine through the conserved F or W. Each record gives: D gene, CDR3 length, J gene, clone size, V gene, CDR3 protein, CDR3 DNA. D genes are given only for firm matches. Expanded clones get a size class; other rows say once, few or many, or leave the size out.

D: .; length: 12; J: TRBJ1-6; size: .; V: TRBV10-3; CDR3: CAISESYGPLHF; DNA: TGTGCCATCAGTGAGTCTTATGGGCCCCTCCACTTT
D: .; length: 16; J: TRBJ1-4; size: many; V: TRBV24-1; CDR3: CATSDLAVRDKEKLFF; DNA: TGTGCCACCAGTGACCTGGCCGTCCGGGACAAAGAAAAACTGTTTTTT
D: .; length: 13; J: TRBJ2-1; size: .; V: TRBV15; CDR3: CATSRDSWGEQFF; DNA: TGTGCCACCAGCAGAGATAGTTGGGGTGAGCAGTTCTTC
D: TRBD1; length: 14; J: TRBJ2-7; size: few; V: TRBV4-3; CDR3: CASSPWDSGYEQYF; DNA: TGCGCCAGCAGCCCCTGGGACAGTGGTTACGAGCAGTACTTC
D: TRBD1; length: 15; J: TRBJ2-3; size: few; V: TRBV7-9; CDR3: CASSQTGAPQDTQYF; DNA: TGTGCCAGCAGCCAGACAGGGGCGCCTCAGGATACGCAGTATTTT
D: TRBD1; length: 12; J: TRBJ1-1; size: .; V: TRBV29-1; CDR3: CSVGDSYTEAFF; DNA: TGCAGCGTAGGGGACAGCTACACTGAAGCTTTCTTT
D: .; length: 14; J: TRBJ1-1; size: many; V: TRBV5-1; CDR3: CASSLEKMNTEAFF; DNA: TGCGCCAGCAGCTTGGAAAAGATGAACACTGAAGCTTTCTTT
D: .; length: 15; J: TRBJ2-7; size: many; V: TRBV6-1; CDR3: CASRVWQGSSYEQYF; DNA: TGTGCCAGCAGAGTCTGGCAGGGGTCGTCCTACGAGCAGTACTTC
D: .; length: 13; J: TRBJ2-2; size: few; V: TRBV20-1; CDR3: CSAVGSARGELFF; DNA: TGCAGTGCTGTTGGATCGGCCCGCGGGGAGCTGTTTTTT
D: .; length: 13; J: TRBJ2-1; size: many; V: TRBV28; CDR3: CASSLGEIDEQFF; DNA: TGTGCCAGCAGTTTGGGGGAGATAGATGAGCAGTTCTTC
D: .; length: 16; J: TRBJ1-3; size: few; V: TRBV7-9; CDR3: CASSPRQFFSGNTIYF; DNA: TGTGCCAGCAGCCCAAGACAGTTCTTCTCTGGAAACACCATATATTTT
D: .; length: 14; J: TRBJ2-3; size: many; V: TRBV7-3; CDR3: CASSFGASTDTQYF; DNA: TGTGCCAGCAGCTTCGGGGCGAGCACAGATACGCAGTATTTT
D: .; length: 12; J: TRBJ2-7; size: many; V: TRBV28; CDR3: CASSFSRLEQYF; DNA: TGTGCCAGCAGTTTCTCTCGGTTGGAGCAGTACTTC
D: TRBD1; length: 15; J: TRBJ1-1; size: many; V: TRBV27; CDR3: CASSEGSTGPFEAFF; DNA: TGTGCCAGCAGTGAGGGGTCGACAGGGCCTTTTGAAGCTTTCTTT
D: .; length: 16; J: TRBJ1-1; size: many; V: TRBV28; CDR3: CASSLYGQGLNTEAFF; DNA: TGTGCCAGCAGTTTATATGGGCAGGGCCTGAACACTGAAGCTTTCTTT
D: .; length: 13; J: TRBJ2-2; size: many; V: TRBV2; CDR3: CASKAGGTGELFF; DNA: TGTGCCAGCAAAGCAGGGGGGACCGGGGAGCTGTTTTTT
D: .; length: 13; J: TRBJ2-3; size: .; V: TRBV10-3; CDR3: CAISDSKRDTQYF; DNA: TGTGCCATCAGTGATTCTAAACGAGATACGCAGTATTTT
D: .; length: 15; J: TRBJ2-3; size: many; V: TRBV28; CDR3: CASSLGLASTDTQYF; DNA: TGTGCCAGCAGTTTAGGGCTAGCGAGCACAGATACGCAGTATTTT
D: .; length: 15; J: TRBJ1-2; size: many; V: TRBV6-1; CDR3: CASSRTASGNYGYTF; DNA: TGTGCCAGCAGCCGAACCGCATCGGGGAACTATGGCTACACCTTC
D: TRBD1; length: 15; J: TRBJ1-5; size: .; V: TRBV19; CDR3: CASRPGQGGNQPQHF; DNA: TGTGCCAGTAGACCGGGACAGGGTGGCAATCAGCCCCAGCATTTT
D: .; length: 15; J: TRBJ2-1; size: many; V: TRBV2; CDR3: CASSVHESSYNEQFF; DNA: TGTGCCAGCAGTGTCCACGAAAGCTCCTACAATGAGCAGTTCTTC
D: TRBD1; length: 15; J: TRBJ2-3; size: many; V: TRBV29-1; CDR3: CSVAGTGDNTDTQYF; DNA: TGCAGCGTCGCCGGGACAGGCGACAACACAGATACGCAGTATTTT
D: TRBD2; length: 15; J: TRBJ2-7; size: .; V: TRBV6-1; CDR3: CASSQTSGKSYEQYF; DNA: TGTGCCAGCAGTCAGACTAGCGGGAAATCCTACGAGCAGTACTTC
D: .; length: 14; J: TRBJ1-3; size: few; V: TRBV9; CDR3: CASSPQARGNTIYF; DNA: TGTGCCAGCAGCCCCCAGGCTAGAGGAAACACCATATATTTT
D: TRBD2; length: 14; J: TRBJ2-7; size: many; V: TRBV15; CDR3: CATRRYAGVDEQYF; DNA: TGTGCCACCCGCCGGTATGCGGGGGTTGACGAGCAGTACTTC
D: TRBD2; length: 15; J: TRBJ2-3; size: .; V: TRBV29-1; CDR3: CSVQGLAGVVDTQYF; DNA: TGCAGCGTTCAGGGACTAGCGGGAGTGGTAGATACGCAGTATTTT
D: .; length: 17; J: TRBJ2-5; size: many; V: TRBV11-2; CDR3: CASSPPGTQVGKETQYF; DNA: TGTGCCAGCAGCCCCCCCGGGACACAAGTCGGGAAAGAGACCCAGTACTTC
D: TRBD2; length: 16; J: TRBJ2-1; size: .; V: TRBV18; CDR3: CASSPRGLAVLTEQFF; DNA: TGTGCCAGCTCACCAAGGGGACTAGCAGTTCTAACTGAGCAGTTCTTC
D: .; length: 14; J: TRBJ1-4; size: many; V: TRBV20-1; CDR3: CSATSPGDGEKLFF; DNA: TGCAGTGCTACATCACCAGGGGACGGGGAAAAACTGTTTTTT